This TCR beta chain was identified in a study of a mutant IDH1 vaccine in newly diagnosed glioma. Study-wide background: Vaccination followed radiotherapy alone by 4-6 weeks, or accompanied temozolomide cycles. Patients were pretreated with radiotherapy, temozolomide, or both, mostly both. Study results and caveats: Apparently unrelated to pseudoprogression were changes in the top peripheral T cell clonotypes.

The CDR3 is 14 residues long. Per the germline V gene, CDR1 is SGHDN and CDR2 is FVKESK. V lost 0 bases, J lost 7 bases, and 7 bases lay in between. As for this clone: What it binds is unknown.

Time point denoted: week 23, last vaccination. Vaccinated patients received 300 ug of mutant IDH1 20-mer peptide per dose, with topical imiquimod. Diagnosis in the donors showed new WHO grade 3 or 4 astrocytomas that were IDH1-mutant and ATRX-lost. Clones were read by immunoSEQ multiplex PCR, and TCRdb kept only the in-frame ones, dropping some. The data show 40,000 to 45,000 clones, around 76% seen once. The sample consisted of PBMCs, taken from a glioma patient whose treatment included an IDH1 peptide vaccine. This TCR came from a man over 45 with glioma. V gene TRBV14 combines with J gene TRBJ1-6; no definite D call. In DNA, the CDR3 is TGTGCCAGCAGCCAAGATTTGGTCAATTCACCCCTCCACTTT. Encoded protein: CASSQDLVNSPLHF.